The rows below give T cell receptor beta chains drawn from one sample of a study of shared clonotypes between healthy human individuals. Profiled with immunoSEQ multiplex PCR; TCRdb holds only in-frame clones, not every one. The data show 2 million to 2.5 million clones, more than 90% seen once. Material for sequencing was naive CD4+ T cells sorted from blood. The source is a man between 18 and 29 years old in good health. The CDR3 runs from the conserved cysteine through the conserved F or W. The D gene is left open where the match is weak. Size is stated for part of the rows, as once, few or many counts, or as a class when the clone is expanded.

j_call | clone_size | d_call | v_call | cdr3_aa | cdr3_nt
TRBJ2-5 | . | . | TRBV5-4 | CASSFKGEETQYF | TGTGCCAGCAGCTTCAAAGGGGAAGAGACCCAGTACTTC
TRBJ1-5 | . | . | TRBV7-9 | CASSPAEVYNQPQHF | TGTGCCAGCAGCCCCGCTGAGGTTTACAATCAGCCCCAGCATTTT
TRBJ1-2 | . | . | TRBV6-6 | CASSYSLGQAAAF | TGTGCCAGCAGTTACTCATTGGGGCAGGCGGCGGCCTTC
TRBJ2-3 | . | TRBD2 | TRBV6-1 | CASSEAGLAFPDTQYF | TGTGCCAGCAGTGAAGCGGGACTAGCGTTCCCAGATACGCAGTATTTT
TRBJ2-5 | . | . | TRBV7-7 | CASSVDSGGTQYF | TGTGCTAGCAGCGTCGACTCAGGCGGGACCCAGTACTTC
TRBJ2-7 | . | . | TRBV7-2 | CASSTTSYEQYF | TGTGCCAGCAGCACGACTAGCTACGAGCAGTACTTC
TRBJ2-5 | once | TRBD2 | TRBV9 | CASSVLAGGAETQYF | TGTGCCAGCAGCGTACTAGCGGGAGGGGCAGAGACCCAGTACTTC
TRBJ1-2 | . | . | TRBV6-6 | CASSIGVTNYGYTF | TGTGCCAGCAGCATCGGAGTGACCAACTATGGCTACACCTTC
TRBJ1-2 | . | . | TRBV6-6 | CASRRLQGNYGYTF | TGTGCCAGCAGACGACTCCAGGGGAACTATGGCTACACCTTC
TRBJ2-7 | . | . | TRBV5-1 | CASSLAAEGYEQYF | TGCGCCAGCAGCTTGGCAGCAGAAGGGTACGAGCAGTACTTC
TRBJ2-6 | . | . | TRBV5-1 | CASSPVAGANVLTF | TGCGCCAGCAGCCCAGTCGCTGGGGCCAACGTCCTGACTTTC
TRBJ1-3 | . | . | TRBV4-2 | CASSPERTSGNTIYF | TGTGCCAGCAGCCCCGAACGGACCTCTGGAAACACCATATATTTT
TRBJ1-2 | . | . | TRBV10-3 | CATSRELNYGYTF | TGTGCCACCTCCAGGGAGTTGAACTATGGCTACACCTTC
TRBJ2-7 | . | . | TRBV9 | CASSVGPLTHYEQYF | TGTGCCAGCAGCGTAGGACCACTCACCCACTACGAGCAGTACTTC
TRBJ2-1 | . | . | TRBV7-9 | CASSRDGRMSYNEQFF | TGTGCCAGCAGCCGAGACGGTCGAATGTCCTACAATGAGCAGTTCTTC
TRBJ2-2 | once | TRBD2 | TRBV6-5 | CASTLAGGSTGELFF | TGTGCCAGCACCCTAGCGGGAGGTTCCACCGGGGAGCTGTTTTTT
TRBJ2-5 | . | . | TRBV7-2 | CASSPLGQETQYF | TGTGCCAGCAGCCCCCTAGGACAAGAGACCCAGTACTTC
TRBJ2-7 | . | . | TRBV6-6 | CASSSQGYEQYF | TGTGCCAGCAGCTCACAGGGTTACGAGCAGTACTTC
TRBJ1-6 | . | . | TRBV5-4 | CASSWGGRLENSPLHF | TGTGCCAGCAGTTGGGGGGGGCGCCTGGAAAATTCACCCCTCCACTTT
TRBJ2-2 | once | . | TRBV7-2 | CASSPTRTGELFF | TGTGCCAGCAGCCCGACTCGCACCGGGGAGCTGTTTTTT
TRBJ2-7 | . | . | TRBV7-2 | CASSFLGPSYEQYF | TGTGCCAGCAGCTTTCTAGGGCCCTCCTACGAGCAGTACTTC
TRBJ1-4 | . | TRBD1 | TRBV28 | CASRVGGQVNEKLFF | TGTGCCAGCAGGGTTGGAGGACAGGTTAATGAAAAACTGTTTTTT
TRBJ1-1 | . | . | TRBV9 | CASSVEPGKNTEAFF | TGTGCCAGCAGCGTAGAACCGGGGAAGAACACTGAAGCTTTCTTT